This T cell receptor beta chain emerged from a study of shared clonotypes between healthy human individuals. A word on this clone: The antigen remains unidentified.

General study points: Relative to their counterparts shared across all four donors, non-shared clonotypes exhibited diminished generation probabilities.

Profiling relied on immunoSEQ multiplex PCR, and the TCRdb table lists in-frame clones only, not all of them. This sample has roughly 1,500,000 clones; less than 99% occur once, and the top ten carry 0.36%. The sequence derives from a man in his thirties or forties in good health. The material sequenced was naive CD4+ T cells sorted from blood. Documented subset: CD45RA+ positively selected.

The CDR3 spells CASSPTGSDTDTQYF. The CDR3 nucleotides read TGTGCCAGCAGCCCCACAGGCTCAGACACAGATACGCAGTATTTT. This chain uses TRBV5-4 with TRBJ2-3, with D perhaps matching TRBD1 (5 bases). Germline-derived CDR1 and CDR2 are SGHNT and YYREEE (reference sequence). The CDR3 loop spans 15 amino acids. Trimming took off 4 bases at V and 2 bases at J, with 14 bases between the two ends.